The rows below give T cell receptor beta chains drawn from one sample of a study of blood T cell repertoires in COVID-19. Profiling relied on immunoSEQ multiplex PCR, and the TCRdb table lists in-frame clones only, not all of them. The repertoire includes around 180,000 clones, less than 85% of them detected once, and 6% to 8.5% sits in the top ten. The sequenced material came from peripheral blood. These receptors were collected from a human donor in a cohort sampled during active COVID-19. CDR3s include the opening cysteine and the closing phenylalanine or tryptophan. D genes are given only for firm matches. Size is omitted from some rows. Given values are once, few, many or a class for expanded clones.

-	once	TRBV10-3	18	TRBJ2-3	TGTGCCATCAGTGAGTCGATACGTTGGGGGGTCTCCACAGATACGCAGTATTTT	CAISESIRWGVSTDTQYF
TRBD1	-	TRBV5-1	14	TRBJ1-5	TGCGCCAGCAGCCGTGACGGACAGGGCCAGCCCCAGCATTTT	CASSRDGQGQPQHF
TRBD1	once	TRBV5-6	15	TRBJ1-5	TGTGCCAGCAGCTGGGGGGACAGCCCGAATCAGCCCCAGCATTTT	CASSWGDSPNQPQHF
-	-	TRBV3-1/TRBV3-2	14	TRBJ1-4	TGTGCCAGCAGCCAATTGGGACTAGGGGAAAAACTGTTTTTT	CASSQLGLGEKLFF
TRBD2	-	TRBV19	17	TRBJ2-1	TGTGCCAGTAGTAGACCCGGGACTAGTGCTGGCTACAATGAGCAGTTCTTC	CASSRPGTSAGYNEQFF
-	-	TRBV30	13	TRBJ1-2	TGTGCCTGGAGTTGGCAGGGGACCTATGGCTACACCTTC	CAWSWQGTYGYTF
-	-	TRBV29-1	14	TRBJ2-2	TGCAGCGTTGAGGGGGGACCGAACACCGGGGAGCTGTTTTTT	CSVEGGPNTGELFF
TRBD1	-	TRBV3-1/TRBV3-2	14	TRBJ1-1	TGTGCCAGCAGCCAAGACGGACAGGGAGCTGAAGCTTTCTTT	CASSQDGQGAEAFF
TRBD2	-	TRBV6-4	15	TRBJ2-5	TGTGCCAGCAGTGTTGGGGCGGGGGGAGAAGAGACCCAGTACTTC	CASSVGAGGEETQYF
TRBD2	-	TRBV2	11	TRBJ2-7	TGTGCCAGTAAAGCGGGGTTCGAGCAGTACTTC	CASKAGFEQYF
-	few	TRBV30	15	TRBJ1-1	TGTGCCTGGAGTCCCCTCCGGGGGGCCAGGACTGAAGCTTTCTTT	CAWSPLRGARTEAFF
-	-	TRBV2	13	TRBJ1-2	TGTGCCGGCGGCCAGGGGCGCAACTATGGCTACACCTTC	CAGGQGRNYGYTF
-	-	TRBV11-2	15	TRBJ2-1	TGTGCCAGCCTTTGGGAAGAGGGAGTATACAATGAGCAGTTCTTC	CASLWEEGVYNEQFF
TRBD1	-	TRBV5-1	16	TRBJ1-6	TGCGCCAGCAGCCGGACGGGGACAGGTCCCAATTCACCCCTCCACTTT	CASSRTGTGPNSPLHF
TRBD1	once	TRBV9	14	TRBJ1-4	TGTGCCAGCACCCTAGGGACAGGGAATGAAAAACTGTTTTTT	CASTLGTGNEKLFF
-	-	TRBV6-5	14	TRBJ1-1	TGTGCCAGCAGTTACGGGGGCATCGCCACTGAAGCTTTCTTT	CASSYGGIATEAFF
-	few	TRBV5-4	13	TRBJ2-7	TGTGCCAGCAGCTATGGGGAGGCCTACGAGCAGTACTTC	CASSYGEAYEQYF
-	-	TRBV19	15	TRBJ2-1	TGTGCCAGTAGTCCAGGGACATTCTCCTACAATGAGCAGTTCTTC	CASSPGTFSYNEQFF
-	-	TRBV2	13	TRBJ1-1	TGTGCCAGCGGAGACAGTATGAACACTGAAGCTTTCTTT	CASGDSMNTEAFF
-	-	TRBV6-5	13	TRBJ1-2	TGTGCCAGCAGGATAGGGGGTAACTATGGCTACACCTTC	CASRIGGNYGYTF
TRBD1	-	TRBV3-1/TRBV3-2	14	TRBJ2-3	TGTGCCAGCAGCCAAACAGGGGGCACAGATACGCAGTATTTT	CASSQTGGTDTQYF
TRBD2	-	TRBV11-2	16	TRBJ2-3	TGTGCCAGCAGCTCTTATACTAGCGGGAGAACAGATACGCAGTATTTT	CASSSYTSGRTDTQYF
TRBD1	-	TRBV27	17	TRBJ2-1	TGTGCCAGCAGTTTGCCCCGGGGACAGCGTACCTACAATGAGCAGTTCTTC	CASSLPRGQRTYNEQFF
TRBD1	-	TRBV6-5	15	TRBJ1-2	TGTGCCAGCTGGAAGCTAACAGGGGGCTCCTATGGCTACACCTTC	CASWKLTGGSYGYTF
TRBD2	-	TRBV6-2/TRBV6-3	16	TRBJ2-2	TGTGCCAGCAGTTTCCCGGGACTAGCGGCCACCGGGGAGCTGTTTTTT	CASSFPGLAATGELFF
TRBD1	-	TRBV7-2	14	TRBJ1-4	TGTGCCAGCAGCTTACAGGGGGCGGGGGAAAAACTGTTTTTT	CASSLQGAGEKLFF
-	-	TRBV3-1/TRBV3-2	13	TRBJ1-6	TGTGCCAGCAGCCAAGGACAAAATTCACCCCTCCACTTT	CASSQGQNSPLHF
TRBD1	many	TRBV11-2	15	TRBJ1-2	TGTGCCAGCAGCCCATCCAGGGGGCGCCCCTATGGCTACACCTTC	CASSPSRGRPYGYTF
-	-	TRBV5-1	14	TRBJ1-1	TGCGCCAGCAGCTTGGACAGCCCGAACACTGAAGCTTTCTTT	CASSLDSPNTEAFF
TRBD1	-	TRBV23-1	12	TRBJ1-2	TGCGCCAGCAGTCAAGGGACAGGCGGCTACACCTTC	CASSQGTGGYTF
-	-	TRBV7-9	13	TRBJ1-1	TGTGCCAGCAGCCTGGACAGGAACACTGAAGCTTTCTTT	CASSLDRNTEAFF
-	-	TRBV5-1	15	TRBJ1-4	TGCGCCAGCAGTTCGTCAGGGGCGGGTAATGAAAAACTGTTTTTT	CASSSSGAGNEKLFF
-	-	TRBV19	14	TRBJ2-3	TGTGCCAGTAGTATCGGGGTTAGCACAGATACGCAGTATTTT	CASSIGVSTDTQYF
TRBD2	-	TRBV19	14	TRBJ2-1	TGTGCCAGTAGTGAGATAGCGGGGGGAAATGAGCAGTTCTTC	CASSEIAGGNEQFF
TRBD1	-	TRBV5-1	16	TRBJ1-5	TGCGCCAGCAGCTTGGGGACAGGGGGCGCCCATCAGCCCCAGCATTTT	CASSLGTGGAHQPQHF
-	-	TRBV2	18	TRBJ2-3	TGTGCCAGCAGTGATGGGGGCAAGGGCGGGGGCTACACAGATACGCAGTATTTT	CASSDGGKGGGYTDTQYF
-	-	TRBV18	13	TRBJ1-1	TGTGCCAGCTCACCAAGGACAGACACTGAAGCTTTCTTT	CASSPRTDTEAFF
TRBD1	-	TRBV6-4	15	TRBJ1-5	TGTGCCAGCCCCCGAGACAGGGAGAACAATCAGCCCCAGCATTTT	CASPRDRENNQPQHF
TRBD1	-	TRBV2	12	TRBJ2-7	TGTGCCTCTTCCAGGGGGCGTTACGAGCAGTACTTC	CASSRGRYEQYF
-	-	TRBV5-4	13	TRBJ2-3	TGTGCCAGCAGCTACGACAGGCCAGATACGCAGTATTTT	CASSYDRPDTQYF
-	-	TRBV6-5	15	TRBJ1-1	TGTGCCAGCAGCCCACGTGGGAGGGTGAACACTGAAGCTTTCTTT	CASSPRGRVNTEAFF
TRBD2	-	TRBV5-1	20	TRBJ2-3	TGCGCCAGCAGTTTTTTTGGACTAGCGGGGGGGCGTGCTAGCACAGATACGCAGTATTTT	CASSFFGLAGGRASTDTQYF
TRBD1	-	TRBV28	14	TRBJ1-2	TGTGCCAGCAGTTTAATCACAGGGGGAGGTGGCTACACCTTC	CASSLITGGGGYTF
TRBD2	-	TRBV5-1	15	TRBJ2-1	TGCGCCAGCAGCCTGAGGACTAGCGGGGACAATGAGCAGTTCTTC	CASSLRTSGDNEQFF
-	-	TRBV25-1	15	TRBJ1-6	TGTGCCAGCAGTGAAACGGGGGTGACTCGCTCACCCCTCCACTTT	CASSETGVTRSPLHF
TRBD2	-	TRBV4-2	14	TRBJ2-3	TGTGCCAGCAGGACTAGCGGGGGGATAGATACGCAGTATTTT	CASRTSGGIDTQYF
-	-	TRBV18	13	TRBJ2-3	TGTGCCAGCTCACCACCCTCCACAGATACGCAGTATTTT	CASSPPSTDTQYF
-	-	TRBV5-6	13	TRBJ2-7	TGTGCCAGCAGCTTCGAGTCATTATACGAGCAGTACTTC	CASSFESLYEQYF
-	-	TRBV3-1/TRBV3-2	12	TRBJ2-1	TGTGCCAGCAGCCTCCTCGGGTTTGAGCAGTTCTTC	CASSLLGFEQFF
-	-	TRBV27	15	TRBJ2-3	TGTGCCAGCAGTTTCGGGGGGCGCCCCACAGATACGCAGTATTTT	CASSFGGRPTDTQYF
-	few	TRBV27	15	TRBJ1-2	TGTGCCAGCAGTTTATTCGGGGGACTAAACTATGGCTACACCTTC	CASSLFGGLNYGYTF
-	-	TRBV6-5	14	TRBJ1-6	TGTGCCAGCACCACAGACGCAGACAATTCACCCCTCCACTTT	CASTTDADNSPLHF
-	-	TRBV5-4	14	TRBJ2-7	TGTGCCAGCAGCTTGGTGGGGAGCTCGGGCGAGCAGTACTTC	CASSLVGSSGEQYF